The 19 T cell receptor beta chains in this list originate from one sample, sequenced in a study of blood T cell repertoires in COVID-19 (dated by TCRdb to 2018 to 2020). The library was made by the immunoSEQ multiplex PCR assay. The table comes from immuneACCESS by way of TCRdb, which keeps in-frame sequences with V and J called. Part of the clones is missing from these tables; in studies checked, under half for an unresolved V gene and the rest for unknown reasons. Recorded for this sample are some 150,000 clones; 80% to 90% of them occurred a single time. The biggest ten clones account for over 8.5% of the sample. Material for sequencing was peripheral blood. Receptors originate from a woman in her forties or fifties with active or convalescent COVID-19.

This chain joins TRBV27 and TRBJ2-1, with TRBD1 matching 9 bases. The CDR3 is made up of 14 amino acids. Trimming took 5 bases from V and 4 from J; bases not matched to a gene: 3. The germline gives CDR1 MNHEY, CDR2 SMNVEV (reference sequence). The CDR3 loop is CASSAGTGYNEQFF. The CDR3 DNA reads TGTGCCAGCAGTGCCGGGACAGGGTACAATGAGCAGTTCTTC.

The genes are TRBV13 and TRBJ2-1; tentative D call: TRBD2 (5 bases). The V gene lost 5 bases and the J gene lost 5 bases, with 19 bases spanning the gap. The CDR3 totals 16 residues. Germline V gene sequence: CDR1 PRHDT, CDR2 FYEKMQ (reference sequence). This chain's CDR3 is CASSAEGSKYDNEQFF. The CDR3 coding sequence is TGTGCCAGCAGCGCAGAGGGCAGCAAATACGACAATGAGCAGTTCTTC.

The chain combines TRBV30 with TRBJ1-5; tentatively, D is TRBD1 (6 bases). CDR1 GTSNPN and CDR2 SVGIG come from the germline V gene (reference sequence). V lost 0 bases to trimming and J lost 5 bases, with 8 bases between them. The CDR3 contains 13 residues. CDR3 residues: CAWSVAGDQPQHF. The CDR3 DNA sequence: TGTGCCTGGAGTGTGGCAGGGGATCAGCCCCAGCATTTT.

The V and J genes are TRBV19 and TRBJ1-4, with D possibly being TRBD1 (5 bases). The CDR3 loop spans 16 amino acids. V was pared by 5 bases and J by 4 bases, with 17 bases between. Germline values: CDR1 LNHDA, CDR2 SQIVND (reference sequence). The CDR3 region is CASSEPGGRHNEKLFF. DNA for the CDR3: TGTGCCAGTAGTGAACCCGGGGGACGGCATAATGAAAAACTGTTTTTT.

V usage is TRBV10-3 and J usage is TRBJ1-2; D is uncertain. The germline gives CDR1 ENHRY, CDR2 SYGVKD. This CDR3 comprises 13 residues. The germline V and J ends were trimmed by 4 bases and 7 bases, with 13 bases remaining between them. The CDR3 DNA is TGTGCCATCAGTGTAGAGGGTTTAGGTGGCTACACCTTC. Its translation: CAISVEGLGGYTF.

The rearrangement uses TRBV4-1 and TRBJ1-5; 11 bases are a match to TRBD1. This CDR3 region has 18 residues. V shed 2 bases, J shed 7 bases, and the junction held 13 bases outside the gene matches. In germline, CDR1 is MGHRA, CDR2 YSYEKL. In nucleotides, the CDR3 is TGCGCCAGCAGCCAATTACCCCCGGGACAGGGGGTTCGGCAGCCCCAGCATTTT. Encoded protein: CASSQLPPGQGVRQPQHF.

The CDR3 region has the DNA TGTGCCAGCAGTCCGGGGAGGGGACAGGGTGGCATACGGCCCCAGCATTTT. Translation gives CASSPGRGQGGIRPQHF. The rearrangement uses TRBV6-6 and TRBJ1-5; TRBD1 agrees at 9 bases. This CDR3 spans 17 amino acids. CDR1 is MNHNY and CDR2 is SVGAGI in the germline V gene (reference sequence). V gave up 5 bases and J gave up 9 bases; unmatched junction bases: 17.

The chain has TRBV4-3 and TRBJ2-3, with D possibly matching TRBD2 (7 bases). The V and J ends lost 0 bases and 5 bases respectively, with 15 bases between them. Germline V gene lookup returns CDR1 LGHNA and CDR2 YSLEER. This CDR3 has 16 amino acids. CDR3 sequence reads: CASSQEGGGGGDTQYF. The CDR3 coding sequence is TGCGCCAGCAGCCAAGAGGGGGGAGGGGGTGGAGATACGCAGTATTTT.

This clone has a single count. The CDR3 spells CASSQGDSLYELFF. Written as DNA, the CDR3 is TGCGCCAGCAGCCAAGGGGACAGTTTGTACGAGCTGTTTTTT. This rearrangement joins TRBV4-3 to TRBJ2-2; TRBD1 matches at 7 bases. CDR1 and CDR2 from the germline V gene are LGHNA and YSLEER. This CDR3 is built from 14 residues. After removal of 1 base from V and 11 bases from J, the junction contained 7 bases not matched to a gene.

The sample holds one count of this clone. J is TRBJ1-2 and V is TRBV29-1, with 8 bases aligning to TRBD1. The V gene's germline CDR1 is SQVTM and CDR2 ANQGSEA. This CDR3 contains 14 residues. V shed 7 bases, J shed 2 bases, and the junction held 9 bases outside the gene matches. CDR3 sequence: CSAASRTGNYGYTF. The CDR3 nucleotides read TGCAGCGCTGCTTCTCGGACAGGGAACTATGGCTACACCTTC.

CDR3 residues: CASSTSFSGNTIYF. As DNA, the CDR3 is TGTGCCAGCAGTACATCCTTCTCTGGAAACACCATATATTTT. The V and J genes are TRBV28 and TRBJ1-3; D unclear. The CDR3 has 14 residues. With 5 bases removed from V and 0 bases from J, the gap between germline ends came to 8 bases. Germline-derived CDR1 and CDR2 are MDHEN and SYDVKM.

This chain links TRBV7-6 with TRBJ2-2; 10 positions agree with TRBD1. CDR3 length: 15 amino acids. Germline V gene data show CDR1 as SGHVS and CDR2 as FNYEAQ. The trim removed 5 bases at V and 4 bases at J, leaving 4 bases unmatched. This CDR3 reads CASSTGTGATGELFF. The CDR3 DNA reads TGTGCCAGCAGCACCGGGACAGGGGCCACCGGGGAGCTGTTTTTT.

The genes are TRBV11-1 and TRBJ2-6; D call uncertain. Germline V gene sequence: CDR1 SGHAT, CDR2 FQDESV (reference sequence). This CDR3 region has 14 residues. Trimming stripped 5 bases from V and 0 bases from J, with 5 bases between. CDR3 DNA sequence: TGTGCCAGCAGCATTAACTCTGGGGCCAACGTCCTGACTTTC. Translating it yields CASSINSGANVLTF.

The rearrangement links TRBV7-2 to TRBJ1-4, with 8 bases matching TRBD1. V shed 4 bases, J shed 10 bases, and the junction held 14 bases outside the gene matches. Germline V gene data show CDR1 as SGHTA and CDR2 as FQGNSA. The CDR3 is 16 residues long. The CDR3 bases are TGTGCCAGCAGCTGGGTGACAGGGGTGGCAGCTAGAAAACTGTTTTTT. It yields the protein CASSWVTGVAARKLFF.

The gene calls are TRBV6-2 or TRBV6-3 and TRBJ2-1, with TRBD2 matching 12 bases. The trim removed 5 bases at V and 0 bases at J, leaving 5 bases unmatched. The germline V gene has CDR1 MNHEY and CDR2 SVGEGT. CDR3 length: 17 amino acids. CDR3 DNA: TGTGCCAGCAGTAGTCTAGCGGGGGGGGACTCCTACAATGAGCAGTTCTTC. This gives the protein CASSSLAGGDSYNEQFF.

The chain recombines TRBV12-3 or TRBV12-4 with TRBJ1-1; TRBD1 aligns across 7 bases. The CDR3 runs 13 residues. The junction had 1 base not matched to a gene; V was cut back by 6 bases and J by 0 bases. CDR3 nucleotide sequence: TGTGCCAGCAGGGGACAGATGAACACTGAAGCTTTCTTT. Encoded protein: CASRGQMNTEAFF.

The J gene is TRBJ2-7, the V gene TRBV7-6; maybe TRBD1 (6 bases). CDR1 is SGHVS, CDR2 FNYEAQ, per germline. The CDR3 has 14 amino acids. Trimming removed 0 bases at V and 5 bases at J, with 11 bases between. The CDR3 spells CASSLAQGRDEQYF. The CDR3 bases are TGTGCCAGCAGCTTAGCGCAGGGGCGGGACGAGCAGTACTTC.

The chain uses TRBV2 and TRBJ1-2; 7 bases line up with TRBD1. Unmatched junction bases numbered 9, after V lost 6 bases and J lost 8 bases. The CDR3 totals 13 residues. Germline CDR1 SNHLY, CDR2 FYNNEI. In nucleotides, the CDR3 is TGTGCCAGCAGCCCCAGGGGGTCCCGGGGCTACACCTTC. Amino acids: CASSPRGSRGYTF.

The chain couples TRBV6-5 to TRBJ1-6; 7 bases match TRBD1. The CDR3 totals 16 residues. With 0 bases clipped from V and 9 bases from J, the junction kept 8 bases outside the gene matches. Germline V gene lookup returns CDR1 MNHEY and CDR2 SVGAGI. CDR3 residues: CASSYSIAGGSSPLHF. CDR3 in DNA: TGTGCCAGCAGTTACTCAATTGCAGGGGGTAGTTCACCCCTCCACTTT.